A single sample gave rise to the 26 T cell receptor beta chains below, sequenced in a study of cytomegalovirus exposure and HLA in healthy donors. The assay was immunoSEQ multiplex PCR, and TCRdb's table has in-frame clones only and misses some. The sample comprises around 90,000 clones, around 82% of which are singletons, and roughly an eighth rests with the top ten. Sequencing was carried out using PBMCs. The receptors derive from a woman aged 18-29 years in good health and CMV-seropositive.

This clone was seen a single time. J is TRBJ1-5 and V is TRBV27, with D unclear. V was shortened by 6 bases and J by 1 base, with 13 bases between the two germline ends. Germline CDR1 is MNHEY and CDR2 is SMNVEV (reference sequence). The CDR3 is 15 residues long. CDR3: CASRVGPGSNQPQHF. The CDR3 bases are TGTGCCAGCAGGGTGGGTCCCGGGAGCAATCAGCCCCAGCATTTT.

The CDR3, as DNA: TGTGCCAGCAGTTCCATCAGGCCTATTTCCCTTGGGTCTGGAAACACCATATATTTT. The encoded protein is CASSSIRPISLGSGNTIYF. The chain joins TRBV5-8 to TRBJ1-3; D remains unclear. V lost 5 bases and J 1 base, leaving 25 bases between the germline ends. The CDR3 contains 19 residues. The germline V gene has CDR1 SGHTS and CDR2 YDEGEE.

The chain has TRBV7-8 and TRBJ2-1, with D possibly matching TRBD1 (6 bases). From germline, CDR1 is SGHVS and CDR2 FQNEAQ. CDR3 size: 16 residues. V lost 1 base to trimming and J lost 6 bases, with 16 bases between them. The CDR3, as DNA: TGTGCCAGCAGCTTAGTCGGAGTGGGGGCGGGCAATGAGCAGTTCTTC. It specifies CASSLVGVGAGNEQFF.

This chain links TRBV28 with TRBJ1-4; D is unclear. V shed 7 bases and J shed 0 bases, with 6 bases lying between them. CDR1 MDHEN and CDR2 SYDVKM come from the germline V gene. The CDR3 covers 13 residues. CDR3 protein: CASTETTNEKLFF. Here the CDR3 DNA reads TGTGCCAGCACCGAGACAACTAATGAAAAACTGTTTTTT.

This clone was detected a few times. CDR3 in amino acids: CAWSPQRREQFF. The CDR3 bases are TGTGCCTGGAGTCCACAACGCCGAGAGCAGTTCTTC. The chain joins TRBV30 to TRBJ2-1; the D is unclear. Trimming shortened V by 2 bases and J by 10 bases, and 12 bases separated the two germline ends. Germline V gene lookup returns CDR1 GTSNPN and CDR2 SVGIG (reference sequence). The CDR3 length is 12 residues.

This chain links TRBV13 with TRBJ2-7; 8 bases fit TRBD1. The trim removed 4 bases at V and 2 bases at J, leaving 13 bases unmatched. Germline-derived CDR1 and CDR2 are PRHDT and FYEKMQ (reference sequence). The CDR3 consists of 17 residues. Written as DNA, the CDR3 is TGTGCCAGCAGCTCTATTCCCCGACAGGGGCCAACCTACGAGCAGTACTTC. Translated: CASSSIPRQGPTYEQYF.

The chain has TRBV2 and TRBJ1-1; 7 bases fit TRBD1. The V gene's germline CDR1 is SNHLY and CDR2 FYNNEI. J lost 6 bases, V lost 3 bases, and 7 bases had no gene match. The CDR3 length is 14 residues. The CDR3 here is CASSEGQFVSEAFF. CDR3 sequence (DNA): TGTGCCAGCAGTGAGGGACAGTTTGTCTCTGAAGCTTTCTTT. Full variable domain (missing parts from reference TRBV2 and TRBJ1-1): EPEVTQTPSHQVTQMGQEVILRCVPISNHLYFYWYRQILGQKVEFLVSFYNNEISEKSEIFDDQFSVERPDGSNFTLKIRSTKLEDSAMYFCASSEGQFVSEAFFGQGTRLTVV.

This chain connects TRBV18 to TRBJ2-3; possible D gene TRBD2, 7 bases. V was pared by 6 bases and J by 6 bases, with 22 bases between. The CDR3 runs to 16 residues. The germline gives CDR1 KGHSH, CDR2 LQKENI. CDR3 DNA: TGTGCCAGCTCCCTTCTGTCGGGGGGCCCCACGGATACGCAGTATTTT. Amino acid sequence: CASSLLSGGPTDTQYF.

The chain uses TRBV5-6 and TRBJ2-5; 7 bases map to TRBD1. With 0 bases clipped from V and 1 base from J, the junction kept 6 bases outside the gene matches. The length of the CDR3 is 16 residues. Germline V lookup: CDR1 SGHDT, CDR2 YYEEEE. The CDR3 is CASSLVGGMTQETQYF. The CDR3 coding sequence is TGTGCCAGCAGCTTGGTAGGGGGCATGACCCAAGAGACCCAGTACTTC.

This chain links TRBV4-1 with TRBJ2-5, with 9 bases fitting TRBD2. CDR3 size: 17 residues. V shed 5 bases and J 1 base; nucleotides not matched to a gene: 11. The germline V gene has CDR1 MGHRA and CDR2 YSYEKL. CDR3 amino acids: CASSGGGSGGFQETQYF. The DNA for the CDR3 is TGCGCCAGCAGCGGGGGAGGTAGCGGGGGATTCCAAGAGACCCAGTACTTC.

A few counts support this clone. The rearrangement uses TRBV27 and TRBJ2-2; D ambiguous. The CDR3 sequence is 14 residues long. The V gene's germline CDR1 is MNHEY and CDR2 SMNVEV (reference sequence). V dropped 6 bases and J dropped 1 base, with 9 bases sitting between them. CDR3 bases: TGTGCCAGCAGCCTTACTGAGAACACCGGGGAGCTGTTTTTT. Its translation: CASSLTENTGELFF.

V usage is TRBV5-5 and J usage is TRBJ2-7; possible D gene TRBD2, 6 bases. This CDR3 spans 16 amino acids. The germline V gene has CDR1 SGHKS and CDR2 YYEKEE (reference sequence). Trimming pared 0 bases from V and 4 bases from J, leaving 17 bases between. The CDR3 sequence is CASSLAVRLGAYEQYF. CDR3 nucleotides: TGTGCCAGCAGCTTGGCCGTCCGACTAGGGGCTTACGAGCAGTACTTC.

This clone was observed a few times. This rearrangement joins TRBV7-2 to TRBJ2-2; TRBD1 matches at 9 bases. Unmatched junction bases numbered 4, after V lost 5 bases and J lost 0 bases. Per germline, CDR1 SGHTA and CDR2 FQGNSA. This CDR3 region has 16 residues. The CDR3 protein is CASSPRTGANTGELFF. For the CDR3, the DNA is TGTGCCAGCAGCCCGCGGACAGGGGCGAACACCGGGGAGCTGTTTTTT.

The chain is built from TRBV5-8 and TRBJ1-2, with D perhaps TRBD1 (6 bases). V was clipped by 2 bases and J by 1 base, with 12 bases between them. The CDR3 is 15 residues long. The germline CDR1 and CDR2 sequences are SGHTS and YDEGEE. CDR3 in DNA: TGTGCCAGCAGCTTTCTCACAGGGAGTAACTATGGCTACACCTTC. Translating gives CASSFLTGSNYGYTF.

V is TRBV28 and J is TRBJ2-1; tentative D call: TRBD1 (6 bases). CDR3 length equals 15 residues. The V gene lost 6 bases and the J gene lost 0 bases, with 12 bases spanning the gap. CDR1 is MDHEN and CDR2 is SYDVKM in the germline V gene. Written as DNA, the CDR3 is TGTGCCAGCAGCCCCACAGGGAACTCCTACAATGAGCAGTTCTTC. Its translation is CASSPTGNSYNEQFF.

CDR3 residues: CASSSGTSLQETQYF. The CDR3, as DNA: TGCGCCAGCAGCTCCGGGACTAGCCTCCAAGAGACCCAGTACTTC. The V call is TRBV5-1, the J call TRBJ2-5; 9 nucleotides match TRBD2. The CDR3 has 15 residues. The J segment lost 1 base and the V segment lost 3 bases, leaving 4 bases of the junction unmatched. Germline CDR1 is SGHRS and CDR2 is YFSETQ. Together with reference TRBV5-1 and TRBJ2-5, the CDR3 gives the full variable domain: KAGVTQTPRYLIKTRGQQVTLSCSPISGHRSVSWYQQTPGQGLQFLFEYFSETQRNKGNFPGRFSGRQFSNSRSEMNVSTLELGDSALYLCASSSGTSLQETQYFGPGTRLLVL.

The J gene is TRBJ2-1, the V gene TRBV5-1; TRBD1 is a possible D gene (6 bases). Germline assignment: CDR1 SGHRS and CDR2 YFSETQ. The CDR3 runs 17 residues. V lost 0 bases, J lost 0 bases, and 13 bases lay in between. CDR3 sequence (DNA): TGCGCCAGCAGCTTGGACACAGGGAGTAGCTCCTACAATGAGCAGTTCTTC. This encodes CASSLDTGSSSYNEQFF.

The chain carries TRBV30 and TRBJ1-5; tentatively, D is TRBD1 (5 bases). The CDR3 totals 13 residues. Per the germline V gene, CDR1 is GTSNPN and CDR2 is SVGIG (reference sequence). Between the trimmed V and J ends, which lost 5 bases and 7 bases, there was a span of 15 bases. The CDR3 here is CAWGVQGGQPQHF. The DNA of the CDR3 is TGTGCCTGGGGGGTTCAGGGAGGGCAGCCCCAGCATTTT.

This clone has just a few counts. The CDR3 DNA is TGCGCCAGCAGTGAGGGGACTAGCGGGGGCTACGAGCAGTACTTC. Translating it yields CASSEGTSGGYEQYF. The chain recombines TRBV10-2 with TRBJ2-7; 14 bases fit TRBD2. V trimming: 2 bases; J trimming: 3 bases; junction bases outside the gene matches: 0. The germline V gene encodes CDR1 WSHSY and CDR2 SAAADI. The CDR3 length is 15 residues.

The chain couples TRBV2 to TRBJ1-2, with a weak D call TRBD1 (5 bases). V shed 4 bases and J shed 8 bases, with 14 bases lying between them. Germline V lookup: CDR1 SNHLY, CDR2 FYNNEI. The CDR3 spans 13 residues. CDR3 sequence reads: CASSVVGDGGYTF. CDR3 in DNA: TGTGCCAGCAGTGTTGTAGGGGATGGAGGCTACACCTTC.

This clone was picked up one time. J is TRBJ2-1 and V is TRBV12-5; no clear D. Trimming shortened V by 0 bases and J by 0 bases, and 12 bases separated the two germline ends. Germline CDR1 reads LGHNT; CDR2 reads FRNRAP. This CDR3 has 17 amino acids. Here the CDR3 reads CASGLVLAGVSYNEQFF. As DNA, the CDR3 is TGTGCTAGTGGTTTGGTACTGGCAGGCGTCTCCTACAATGAGCAGTTCTTC.

The chain recombines TRBV7-6 with TRBJ2-1; 8 positions agree with TRBD1. The germline V gene has CDR1 SGHVS and CDR2 FNYEAQ. Germline trimming cut 5 bases from V and 6 bases from J; bases unmatched to any gene: 12. The CDR3 is 16 residues long. CDR3: CASSQGPGQDVNEQFF. CDR3 nucleotides: TGTGCCAGCAGCCAGGGACCGGGACAGGACGTCAATGAGCAGTTCTTC.

The chain joins TRBV7-9 to TRBJ1-1, with D perhaps matching TRBD1 (5 bases). With 5 bases removed from V and 0 bases from J, the gap between germline ends came to 10 bases. The CDR3 totals 14 residues. Germline values: CDR1 SEHNR, CDR2 FQNEAQ (reference sequence). DNA of the CDR3: TGTGCCAGCAGCGCCCCGACAGTGAACACTGAAGCTTTCTTT. Amino acid sequence: CASSAPTVNTEAFF.

V gene TRBV28 combines with J gene TRBJ1-2; D is perhaps TRBD1 (6 bases). The V end was cut by 5 bases, the J end by 4 bases, with 17 bases between. CDR1 MDHEN and CDR2 SYDVKM come from the germline V gene. The length of the CDR3 is 15 residues. The CDR3 DNA sequence: TGTGCCAGCAGTATCACAGGGCCCGGAAGCTATGGCTACACCTTC. This codes for CASSITGPGSYGYTF.

This sequence joins TRBV7-9 and TRBJ2-7; 11 bases align to TRBD2. V gave up 5 bases and J gave up 3 bases; unmatched junction bases: 3. The CDR3 runs to 14 residues. Germline V CDR1 and CDR2: SEHNR, FQNEAQ (reference sequence). CDR3 DNA: TGTGCCAGCAGCGGGACTAGCGGAGACTACGAGCAGTACTTC. It codes for CASSGTSGDYEQYF.

The genes are TRBV7-6 and TRBJ2-6; TRBD2 is a possible D gene (5 bases). Trimming pared 2 bases from V and 0 bases from J, leaving 11 bases between. The CDR3 is 17 residues long. Germline CDR1 is SGHVS and CDR2 is FNYEAQ. CDR3 loop: CASSLRAGLSGANVLTF. The DNA for the CDR3 is TGTGCCAGCAGCTTAAGGGCGGGCCTCTCTGGGGCCAACGTCCTGACTTTC.